This T cell receptor beta chain was identified in a study of T-cell memory formation after mild COVID-19. Study-wide findings and caveats: Second-wave clones with a day 37 peak had unconfirmed SARS-CoV-2 specificity.

CDR1 and CDR2 from the germline V gene are SGDLS and YYNGEE. Between the trimmed V and J ends, which lost 0 bases and 7 bases, there was a span of 11 bases. CDR3 length: 14 amino acids. There are a few counts of this clonotype. Its antigen remains unknown. TCRdb reprocessed the 5' RACE reads with MiXCR, giving one entry per CDR3 protein. The data contain 200,000 to 250,000 distinct CDR3 sequences, roughly a tenth of them seen just once; the ten biggest clones take up around a fifth. Sequenced sample: PBMCs or a T cell subset sorted from them (not recorded which). The rearrangement joins TRBV9 to TRBJ2-1; TRBD1 might be the D (5 bases). This sequence originates from a man aged 18 to 29 who had mild COVID-19 (a few samples of this study predate the infection). Cell type and time point are not known. The CDR3 region is CASSVDGARNEQFF. CDR3 nucleotide sequence: TGTGCCAGCAGCGTAGATGGGGCGAGGAATGAGCAGTTCTTC.